One sample yielded the 26 T cell receptor beta chains listed below, sequenced in a study of Graves' ophthalmopathy and Graves' hyperthyroidism. Using RNA transcripts, the TCR beta CDR3 regions were amplified. The workflow started with a first-round RT-PCR run with HTBI primers and then moved on to a second-round multiplex PCR. Via MiXCR, TCRdb re-called the multiplex PCR reads, giving one row per CDR3 protein. The table has about 380,000 distinct CDR3 sequences, approximately 15% seen once. Material for sequencing was peripheral blood. The receptors come from a woman under 30 with stable Graves' hyperthyroidism.

This clonotype was seen a handful of times. The chain joins TRBV19 to TRBJ1-1; 7 nucleotides align to TRBD1. There are 14 residues in the CDR3. After removal of 5 bases from V and 3 bases from J, the junction contained 6 bases not matched to a gene. The germline CDR1 and CDR2 sequences are LNHDA and SQIVND (reference sequence). CDR3 DNA sequence: TGTGCCAGTAGTTCCAGGGGGGAGGACACTGAAGCTTTCTTT. Protein sequence: CASSSRGEDTEAFF.

This clonotype was seen repeatedly, ten times or more. The rearrangement links TRBV6-1 to TRBJ2-7; D remains unclear. Germline CDR1 reads MNHNS; CDR2 reads SASEGT. The CDR3 is made up of 14 amino acids. V lost 4 bases, J lost 0 bases, and 10 bases lay in between. CDR3: CASSGVVGSYEQYF. For the CDR3, the DNA is TGTGCCAGCAGTGGCGTAGTAGGCTCCTACGAGCAGTACTTC.

This clonotype was seen repeatedly, ten times or more. This chain links TRBV6-1 with TRBJ1-5; 9 positions agree with TRBD1. The CDR3 loop spans 14 amino acids. Germline CDR1 is MNHNS and CDR2 is SASEGT. After removal of 6 bases from V and 7 bases from J, the junction contained 7 bases not matched to a gene. CDR3 residues: CASSPGQGPQPQHF. DNA for the CDR3: TGTGCCAGCAGCCCGGGACAGGGACCACAGCCCCAGCATTTT.

The chain joins TRBV7-9 to TRBJ2-5; 8 nucleotides match TRBD1. Germline values: CDR1 SEHNR, CDR2 FQNEAQ (reference sequence). V shed 5 bases, J shed 2 bases, and the junction held 4 bases outside the gene matches. The CDR3 is 14 amino acids. The CDR3 protein is CASSNRDRQETQYF. CDR3 coding DNA: TGTGCCAGCAGCAACCGGGACAGGCAAGAGACCCAGTACTTC.

This clonotype showed up many times. This rearrangement joins TRBV15 to TRBJ1-5, with D uncertain. V gave up 2 bases and J gave up 6 bases, with 8 bases separating them. The CDR3 is 13 residues long. Germline lookup yields CDR1 LNHNV and CDR2 YYDKDF (reference sequence). The CDR3 nucleotides read TGTGCCACCAGCAGATTTCCAGGTCAGCCCCAGCATTTT. The encoded protein is CATSRFPGQPQHF.

This clonotype has a count of ten or more. The J gene is TRBJ1-1, the V gene TRBV25-1, with a possible D match to TRBD1 (5 bases). Trimming pared 4 bases from V and 4 bases from J, leaving 13 bases between. CDR1 is MGHDK, CDR2 SYGVNS, per germline. CDR3 length equals 14 residues. CDR3 in DNA: TGTGCCAGCAGTGCCCTCCAGGGTGGCACTGAAGCTTTCTTT. This encodes CASSALQGGTEAFF.

The count of this clonotype is one. Since a much larger clone is just one base distant, this may be a read error. The chain carries TRBV4-1 and TRBJ1-5; D gene ambiguous. This CDR3 region has 15 residues. Germline loops: CDR1 MGHRA, CDR2 YSYEKL. CDR3 sequence reads: CASSQLAGHKQLQHF. CDR3 sequence (DNA): TGCGCCAGCAGCCAACTCGCCGGCCACAAGCAGCTCCAGCATTTT.

This clonotype was detected ten times or more. CDR3 sequence (DNA): TGTGCCAGCAGCATTGACAGGGTAGTTTTCTACGAGCAGTACTTC. Translated: CASSIDRVVFYEQYF. The chain carries TRBV6-2 or TRBV6-3 and TRBJ2-7; the match to TRBD1 covers 7 bases. Unmatched junction bases numbered 11, after V lost 6 bases and J lost 3 bases. The CDR3 runs 15 residues. Germline assignment: CDR1 MNHEY and CDR2 SVGEGT.

At least ten counts were recorded for this clonotype. V is TRBV24-1 and J is TRBJ1-2; 7 bases line up with TRBD1. J lost 0 bases, V lost 7 bases, and 4 bases had no gene match. The CDR3 is 14 residues long. CDR1 is KGHDR, CDR2 SFDVKD, per germline. CDR3 region: CATSTGATNYGYTF. CDR3 DNA: TGTGCCACCAGCACAGGGGCCACTAACTATGGCTACACCTTC.

This clonotype was found many times. This sequence joins TRBV6-1 and TRBJ1-1; 9 bases align to TRBD1. Trimming took 4 bases from V and 5 from J; bases not matched to a gene: 8. This CDR3 comprises 15 residues. CDR1 and CDR2 (germline): MNHNS, SASEGT. CDR3 nucleotide sequence: TGTGCCAGCAGTGGACCCGGGACAGGGACTACTGAAGCTTTCTTT. Its translation: CASSGPGTGTTEAFF.

This clonotype has ten or more counts. The V call is TRBV20-1, the J call TRBJ2-5; either TRBD1 or TRBD2 may supply D (5 bases each). CDR1 DFQATT and CDR2 SNEGSKA come from the germline V gene (reference sequence). Trimming shortened V by 2 bases and J by 5 bases, and 12 bases separated the two germline ends. The CDR3 covers 13 residues. In DNA form, the CDR3 reads TGCAGTGCTAGACACGGGGCGGATGAGACCCAGTACTTC. Amino acid sequence: CSARHGADETQYF.

This clonotype was found many times. The chain employs TRBV7-3 and TRBJ2-5; D gene uncertain. V shed 3 bases and J shed 0 bases, with 5 bases lying between them. The CDR3 loop spans 13 amino acids. Per germline, CDR1 SGHTA and CDR2 FQGTGA. The CDR3 region has the DNA TGTGCCAGCAGCTTGGAGTACCAAGAGACCCAGTACTTC. Translated, it gives CASSLEYQETQYF. Looking up the rest from reference TRBV7-3 and TRBJ2-5 gives the full variable domain: GAGVSQTPSNKVTEKGKYVELRCDPISGHTALYWYRQSLGQGPEFLIYFQGTGAADDSGLPNDRFFAVRPEGSVSTLKIQRTERGDSAVYLCASSLEYQETQYFGPGTRLLVL.

The J gene is TRBJ2-7, the V gene TRBV20-1; no reliable D call. V was trimmed by 0 bases and J by 6 bases, leaving 9 bases between them. Germline values: CDR1 DFQATT, CDR2 SNEGSKA (reference sequence). The CDR3 covers 12 residues. CDR3 in DNA: TGCAGTGCTAGAGATCTGGGGTCCGAGCAGTACTTC. Encoded protein: CSARDLGSEQYF.

This clonotype was found many times. The rearrangement links TRBV12-3 or TRBV12-4 to TRBJ2-5; D not resolved. V lost 6 bases and J lost 6, with 11 bases in between. This CDR3 has 12 residues. The CDR3 DNA reads TGTGCCAGCAGCACGAGTAGTAAGACCCAGTACTTC. Protein sequence: CASSTSSKTQYF.

V usage is TRBV12-3 or TRBV12-4 and J usage is TRBJ1-2; perhaps TRBD1 as D (6 bases). V lost 6 bases and J lost 8, with 22 bases in between. The CDR3 totals 15 residues. CDR3 sequence reads: CASSLVGQGIEGYTF. The CDR3 DNA is TGTGCCAGCAGCTTGGTCGGGCAGGGGATAGAGGGCTACACCTTC.

The V call is TRBV7-2, the J call TRBJ1-2; D might be TRBD1 (6 bases). CDR1 is SGHTA and CDR2 is FQGNSA in the germline V gene. V was cut by 5 bases and J by 4 bases, with 17 bases left in between. The CDR3 is made up of 15 amino acids. The DNA of the CDR3 is TGTGCCAGCAGCAAAGCAGGGGACATACCCTATGGCTACACCTTC. It codes for CASSKAGDIPYGYTF. The full variable domain, its missing parts supplied by reference TRBV7-2 and TRBJ1-2, is GAGVSQSPSNKVTEKGKDVELRCDPISGHTALYWYRQSLGQGLEFLIYFQGNSAPDKSGLPSDRFSAERTGGSVSTLTIQRTQQEDSAVYLCASSKAGDIPYGYTFGSGTRLTVV.

The table lists this clonotype with many counts. The chain employs TRBV19 and TRBJ1-2; the match to TRBD1 covers 7 bases. Losses at the gene ends were 9 bases for V and 5 bases for J; bases not matched to a gene: 9. The CDR3 spans 13 residues. CDR1 LNHDA and CDR2 SQIVND come from the germline V gene (reference sequence). The CDR3: CASQTGMGYGYTF. The CDR3 nucleotides are TGTGCCAGCCAGACAGGGATGGGATATGGCTACACCTTC.

This clonotype was counted ten times or more. V usage is TRBV29-1 and J usage is TRBJ2-7; no firm D call. Trimming took 4 bases from V and 5 from J, leaving 15 bases between them. The CDR3 is 13 residues long. The germline gives CDR1 SQVTM, CDR2 ANQGSEA. This CDR3 reads CSVVGVLTHEQYF. The CDR3, as DNA: TGCAGCGTTGTAGGCGTTTTAACCCACGAGCAGTACTTC.

This clonotype was observed a few times. The chain links TRBV2 to TRBJ1-1, with D unresolved. The CDR3 consists of 11 residues. CDR1 is SNHLY and CDR2 is FYNNEI in the germline V gene. V lost 6 bases and J 8 bases, leaving 10 bases between the germline ends. The CDR3 coding sequence is TGTGCCAGCAGCCCAATATACGAAGCTTTCTTT. Its protein product is CASSPIYEAFF.

This clonotype was counted at least ten times. The rearrangement uses TRBV20-1 and TRBJ2-7; D perhaps matches TRBD2 (7 bases). The CDR3 runs 13 residues. The V gene lost 6 bases and the J gene lost 5 bases, with 17 bases spanning the gap. Germline CDR1 DFQATT, CDR2 SNEGSKA (reference sequence). CDR3: CSAGGGPLDEQYF. As DNA, the CDR3 is TGCAGTGCGGGAGGGGGACCCCTAGACGAGCAGTACTTC.

This clonotype was picked up a small number of times. This chain links TRBV5-1 with TRBJ1-5; 10 positions agree with TRBD1. There are 15 residues in the CDR3. The V and J ends lost 0 bases and 6 bases, in that order; junction bases with no gene match: 3. The germline CDR1 and CDR2 sequences are SGHRS and YFSETQ. In DNA, the CDR3 is TGCGCCAGCAGCTTGGGACAGGGGGCATCTCAGCCCCAGCATTTT. Translated, it gives CASSLGQGASQPQHF.

Many counts were recorded for this clonotype. The chain carries TRBV4-1 and TRBJ2-5, with TRBD1 identical over 10 bases. The CDR3 covers 15 residues. The ends lost 4 bases at V and 2 bases at J; junction bases unmatched: 4. CDR1 is MGHRA and CDR2 is YSYEKL in the germline V gene. The CDR3 DNA is TGCGCCAGCAGCCCGGGACAGGGGATACAAGAGACCCAGTACTTC. Residues: CASSPGQGIQETQYF.

This clonotype was seen at least ten times. The rearrangement joins TRBV29-1 to TRBJ1-2; D gene unclear. Trimming stripped 2 bases from V and 1 base from J, with 2 bases between. CDR1 is SQVTM, CDR2 ANQGSEA, per germline. This CDR3 region has 11 residues. DNA for the CDR3: TGCAGCGTTGAAATTAACTATGGCTACACCTTC. Encoded protein: CSVEINYGYTF.

This clonotype was observed many times. The chain employs TRBV6-2 or TRBV6-3 and TRBJ1-1, with a tentative D call TRBD1 (5 bases). CDR1 is MNHEY and CDR2 is SVGEGT in the germline V gene. The V end was cut by 5 bases, the J end by 3 bases, with 22 bases between. The CDR3 has 17 amino acids. As DNA, the CDR3 is TGTGCCAGCAGTCCGTACGCATGGGGCGGTTTGGACACTGAAGCTTTCTTT. This codes for CASSPYAWGGLDTEAFF.

This clonotype has ten or more counts. The chain combines TRBV15 with TRBJ2-7, with 8 bases that match TRBD1. The CDR3 is 16 amino acids. CDR1 and CDR2 from the germline V gene are LNHNV and YYDKDF (reference sequence). Trimming at V came to 5 bases and at J to 1 base, leaving 10 bases not matched to a gene. The CDR3 coding sequence is TGTGCCACCAGCGCCTTGCAGGGGGCGAATTCCTACGAGCAGTACTTC. It codes for CATSALQGANSYEQYF.

This clonotype was picked up many times. This sequence joins TRBV19 and TRBJ2-2; 7 nucleotides match TRBD2. CDR3 length equals 16 residues. Germline assignment: CDR1 LNHDA and CDR2 SQIVND (reference sequence). Trimming removed 4 bases from V and 1 base from J; junction bases left unmatched: 6. The CDR3 is CASSTKAGVNTGELFF. CDR3 bases: TGTGCCAGTAGTACTAAGGCGGGGGTGAACACCGGGGAGCTGTTTTTT.